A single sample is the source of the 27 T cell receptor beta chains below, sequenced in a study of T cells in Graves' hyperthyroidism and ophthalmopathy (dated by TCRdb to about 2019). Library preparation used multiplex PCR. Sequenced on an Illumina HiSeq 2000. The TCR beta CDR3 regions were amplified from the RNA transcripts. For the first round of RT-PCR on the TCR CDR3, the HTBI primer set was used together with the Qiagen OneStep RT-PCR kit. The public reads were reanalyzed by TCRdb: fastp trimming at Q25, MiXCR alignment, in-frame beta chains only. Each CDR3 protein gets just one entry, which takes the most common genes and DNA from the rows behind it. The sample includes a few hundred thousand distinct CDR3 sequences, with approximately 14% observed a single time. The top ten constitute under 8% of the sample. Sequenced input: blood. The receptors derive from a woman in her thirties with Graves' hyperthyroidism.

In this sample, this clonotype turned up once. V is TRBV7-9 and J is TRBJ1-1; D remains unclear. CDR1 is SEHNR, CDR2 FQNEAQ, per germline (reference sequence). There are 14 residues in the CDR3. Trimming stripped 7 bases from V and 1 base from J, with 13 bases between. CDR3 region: CASTLRWENTEAFF. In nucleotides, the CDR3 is TGTGCCAGCACCCTCCGATGGGAGAACACTGAAGCTTTCTTT.

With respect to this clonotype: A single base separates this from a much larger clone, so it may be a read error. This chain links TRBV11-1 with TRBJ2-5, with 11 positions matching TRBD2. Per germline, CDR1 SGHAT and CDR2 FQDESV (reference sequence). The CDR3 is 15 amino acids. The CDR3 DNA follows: TGTGCCAGCAGCGGACTAGCGGGTGGCCAAGAGACCAAGTACTTC. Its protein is CASSGLAGGQETKYF.

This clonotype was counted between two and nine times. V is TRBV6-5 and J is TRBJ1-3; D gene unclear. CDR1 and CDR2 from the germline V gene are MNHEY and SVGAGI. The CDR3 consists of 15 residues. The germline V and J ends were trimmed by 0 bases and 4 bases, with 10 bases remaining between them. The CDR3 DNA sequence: TGTGCCAGCAGTTACTCCGAGGTCGGGGGAAACACCATATATTTT. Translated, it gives CASSYSEVGGNTIYF.

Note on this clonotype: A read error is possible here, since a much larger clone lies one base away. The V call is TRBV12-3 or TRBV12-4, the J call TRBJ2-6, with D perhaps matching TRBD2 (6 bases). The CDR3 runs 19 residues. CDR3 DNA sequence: TGTGCCAGCACTGCCAAATGGGCGGAGGGGTTCTCTGGGGCCAACGTCCTGCCTTTC. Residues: CASTAKWAEGFSGANVLPF.

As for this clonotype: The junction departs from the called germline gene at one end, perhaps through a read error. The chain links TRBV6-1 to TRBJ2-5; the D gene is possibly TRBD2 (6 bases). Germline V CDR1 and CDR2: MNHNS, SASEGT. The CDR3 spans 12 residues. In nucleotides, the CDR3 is TGTGCCAGCAGTATATGGGGGGACTTCGAAGACTTC. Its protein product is CASSIWGDFEDF.

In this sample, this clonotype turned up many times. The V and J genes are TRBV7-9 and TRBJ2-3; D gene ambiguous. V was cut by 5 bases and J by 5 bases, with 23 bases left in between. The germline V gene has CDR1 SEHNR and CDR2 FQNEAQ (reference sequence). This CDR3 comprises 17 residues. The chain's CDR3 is CASSLPPTTSRLDTQYF. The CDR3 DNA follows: TGTGCCAGCAGCCTACCTCCGACGACATCTCGGTTAGATACGCAGTATTTT.

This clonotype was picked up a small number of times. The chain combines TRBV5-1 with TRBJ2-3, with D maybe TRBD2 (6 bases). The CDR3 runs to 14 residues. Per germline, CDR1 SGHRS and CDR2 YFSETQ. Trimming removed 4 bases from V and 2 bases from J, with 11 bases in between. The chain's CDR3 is CASSQSSATDTQYF. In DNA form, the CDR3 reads TGCGCCAGCAGCCAGTCTAGCGCCACAGATACGCAGTATTTT.

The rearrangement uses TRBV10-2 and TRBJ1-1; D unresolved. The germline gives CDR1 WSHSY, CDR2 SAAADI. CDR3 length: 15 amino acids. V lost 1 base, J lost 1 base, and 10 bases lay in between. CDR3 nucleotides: TGCGCCAGCAGTGAGTTAGGTCCCGGGAACACTGAAGCTTTCTTT. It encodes CASSELGPGNTEAFF.

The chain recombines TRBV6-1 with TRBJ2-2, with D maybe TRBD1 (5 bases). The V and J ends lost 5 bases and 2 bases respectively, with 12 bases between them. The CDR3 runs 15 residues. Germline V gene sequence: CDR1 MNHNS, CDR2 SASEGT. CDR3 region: CASSYRGPNTGELFF. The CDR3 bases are TGTGCCAGCAGTTATAGGGGCCCTAACACCGGGGAGCTGTTTTTT.

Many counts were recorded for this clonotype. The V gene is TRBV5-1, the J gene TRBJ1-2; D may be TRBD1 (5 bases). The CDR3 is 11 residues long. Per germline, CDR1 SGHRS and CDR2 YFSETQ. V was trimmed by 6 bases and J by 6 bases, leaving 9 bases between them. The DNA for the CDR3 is TGCGCCAGCAAAGGGGCGAATGGCTACACCTTC. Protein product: CASKGANGYTF.

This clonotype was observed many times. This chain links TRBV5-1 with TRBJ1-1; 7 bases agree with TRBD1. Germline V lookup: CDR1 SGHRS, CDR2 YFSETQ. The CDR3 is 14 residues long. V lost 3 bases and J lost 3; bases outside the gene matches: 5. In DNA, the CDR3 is TGCGCCAGCAGCTCCTCGACAGGGTACACTGAAGCTTTCTTT. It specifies CASSSSTGYTEAFF.

The CDR3 is CASSTPTGGGAADTQYF. CDR3 nucleotide sequence: TGCGCCAGCTCGACCCCGACGGGTGGGGGGGCCGCAGATACGCAGTATTTT. The rearrangement joins TRBV10-2 to TRBJ2-3; a weak D match, TRBD2 (7 bases). The CDR3 covers 17 residues. V was trimmed by 8 bases and J by 4 bases, leaving 25 bases between them. Germline-derived CDR1 and CDR2 are WSHSY and SAAADI.

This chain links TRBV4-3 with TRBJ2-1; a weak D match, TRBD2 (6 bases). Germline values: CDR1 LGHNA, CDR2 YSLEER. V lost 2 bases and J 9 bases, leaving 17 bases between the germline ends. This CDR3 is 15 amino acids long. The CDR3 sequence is CASSQPRLAPFEQFF. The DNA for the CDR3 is TGCGCCAGCAGCCAACCCCGCCTAGCGCCATTTGAGCAGTTCTTC.

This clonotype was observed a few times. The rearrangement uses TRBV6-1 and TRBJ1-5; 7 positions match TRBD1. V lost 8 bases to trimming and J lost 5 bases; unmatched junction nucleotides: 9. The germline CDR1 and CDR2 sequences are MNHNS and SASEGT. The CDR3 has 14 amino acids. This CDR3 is CASRDSIGYQPQHF. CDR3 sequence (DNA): TGTGCCAGCCGGGACAGCATCGGGTATCAGCCCCAGCATTTT.

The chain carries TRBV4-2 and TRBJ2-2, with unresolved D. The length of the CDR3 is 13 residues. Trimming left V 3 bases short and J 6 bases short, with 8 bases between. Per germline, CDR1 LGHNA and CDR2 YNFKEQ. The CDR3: CASSQRAAGELFF. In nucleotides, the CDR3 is TGTGCCAGCAGCCAGAGAGCAGCCGGGGAGCTGTTTTTT.

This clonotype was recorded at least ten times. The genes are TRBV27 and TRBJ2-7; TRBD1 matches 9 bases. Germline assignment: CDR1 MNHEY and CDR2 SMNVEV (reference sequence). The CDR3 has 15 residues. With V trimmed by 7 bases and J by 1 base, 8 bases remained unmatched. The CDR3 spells CASTLSGTGSYEQYF. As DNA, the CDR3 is TGTGCCAGCACTCTGTCCGGGACAGGGTCCTACGAGCAGTACTTC.

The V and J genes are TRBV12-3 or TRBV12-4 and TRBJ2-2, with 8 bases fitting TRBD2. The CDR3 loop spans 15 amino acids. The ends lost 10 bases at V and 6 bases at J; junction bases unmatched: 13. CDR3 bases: TGTGCCACCAACCCCAGCGGGAGAATTTCCGGGGAGCTGTTTTTT. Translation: CATNPSGRISGELFF.

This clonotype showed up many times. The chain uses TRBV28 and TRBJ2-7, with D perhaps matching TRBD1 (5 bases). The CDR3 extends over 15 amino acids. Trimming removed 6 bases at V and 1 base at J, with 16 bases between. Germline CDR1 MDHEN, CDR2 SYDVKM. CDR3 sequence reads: CASSPLGLPSYEQYF. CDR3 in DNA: TGTGCCAGCAGCCCGTTGGGGCTACCGTCCTACGAGCAGTACTTC.

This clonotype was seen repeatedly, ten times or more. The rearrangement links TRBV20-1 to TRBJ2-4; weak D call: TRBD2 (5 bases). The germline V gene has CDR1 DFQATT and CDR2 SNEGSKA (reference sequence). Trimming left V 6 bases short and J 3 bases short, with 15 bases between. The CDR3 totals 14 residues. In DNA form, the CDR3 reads TGCAGTGCCCCCCGTCCCGGGAACAAAAACATTCAGTACTTC. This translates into CSAPRPGNKNIQYF.

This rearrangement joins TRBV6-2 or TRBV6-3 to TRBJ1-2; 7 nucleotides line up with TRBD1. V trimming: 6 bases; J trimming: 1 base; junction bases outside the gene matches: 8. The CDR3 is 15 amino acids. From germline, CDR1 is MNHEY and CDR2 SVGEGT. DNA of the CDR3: TGTGCCAGCAGGACCCGGGGACAGCTTAACTATGGCTACACCTTC. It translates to CASRTRGQLNYGYTF.

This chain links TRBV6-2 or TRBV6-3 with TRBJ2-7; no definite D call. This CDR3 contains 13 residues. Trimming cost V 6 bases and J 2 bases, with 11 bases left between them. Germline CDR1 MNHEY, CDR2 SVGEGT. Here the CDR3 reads CASSRIVAYEQYF. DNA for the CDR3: TGTGCCAGCAGCAGAATCGTGGCCTACGAGCAGTACTTC.

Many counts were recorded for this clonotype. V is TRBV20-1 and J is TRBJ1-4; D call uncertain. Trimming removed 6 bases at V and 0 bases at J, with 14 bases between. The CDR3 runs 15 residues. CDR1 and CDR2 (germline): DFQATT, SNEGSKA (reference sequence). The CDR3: CSATTNIATNEKLFF. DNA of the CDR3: TGCAGTGCAACCACCAACATTGCAACTAATGAAAAACTGTTTTTT.

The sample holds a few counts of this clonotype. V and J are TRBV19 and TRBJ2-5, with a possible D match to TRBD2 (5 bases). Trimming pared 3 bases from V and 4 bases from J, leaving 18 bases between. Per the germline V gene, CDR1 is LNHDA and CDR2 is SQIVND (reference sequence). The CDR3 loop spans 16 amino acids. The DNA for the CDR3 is TGTGCCAGTAGTATGGATGGGGAGTTGGGAACAGAGACCCAGTACTTC. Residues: CASSMDGELGTETQYF. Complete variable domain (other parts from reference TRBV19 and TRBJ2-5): DGGITQSPKYLFRKEGQNVTLSCEQNLNHDAMYWYRQDPGQGLRLIYYSQIVNDFQKGDIAEGYSVSREKKESFPLTVTSAQKNPTAFYLCASSMDGELGTETQYFGPGTRLLVL.

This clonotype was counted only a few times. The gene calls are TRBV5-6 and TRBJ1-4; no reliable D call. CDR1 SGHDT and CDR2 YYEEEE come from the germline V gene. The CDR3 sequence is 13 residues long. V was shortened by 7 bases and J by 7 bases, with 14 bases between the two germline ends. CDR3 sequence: CASYSLTSEKLFF. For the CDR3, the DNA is TGTGCCAGCTATTCCCTCACGAGTGAAAAACTGTTTTTT.

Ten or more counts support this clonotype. The CDR3: CATSAVSGELFF. The CDR3 DNA is TGTGCCACCAGTGCTGTTTCCGGGGAGCTGTTTTTT. The rearrangement links TRBV24-1 to TRBJ2-2; D not certain. The CDR3 has 12 amino acids. Germline V gene lookup returns CDR1 KGHDR and CDR2 SFDVKD. With 5 bases removed from V and 6 bases from J, the gap between germline ends came to 6 bases.

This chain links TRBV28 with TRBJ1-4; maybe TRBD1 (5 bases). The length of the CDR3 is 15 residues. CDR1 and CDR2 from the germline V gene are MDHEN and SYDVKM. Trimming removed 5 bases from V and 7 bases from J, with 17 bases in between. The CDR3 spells CASSPQGGFGEKLFF. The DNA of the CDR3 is TGTGCCAGCAGTCCTCAGGGTGGGTTTGGTGAAAAACTGTTTTTT. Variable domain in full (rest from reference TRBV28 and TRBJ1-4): DVKVTQSSRYLVKRTGEKVFLECVQDMDHENMFWYRQDPGLGLRLIYFSYDVKMKEKGDIPEGYSVSREKKERFSLILESASTNQTSMYLCASSPQGGFGEKLFFGSGTQLSVL.

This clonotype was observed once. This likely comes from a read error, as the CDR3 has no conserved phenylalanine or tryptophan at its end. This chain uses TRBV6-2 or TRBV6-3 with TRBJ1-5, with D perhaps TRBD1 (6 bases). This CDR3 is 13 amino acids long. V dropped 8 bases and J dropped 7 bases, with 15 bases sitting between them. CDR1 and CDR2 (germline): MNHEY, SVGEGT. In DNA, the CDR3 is TGTGCCAGCGTGCGGGGGCCGCAACAGCCCCAGCATTCT. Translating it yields CASVRGPQQPQHS.